One sample yielded the 32 T cell receptor beta chains listed below, sequenced in a study of cytomegalovirus exposure and HLA in healthy donors. Both 60 Vbeta primers and 13 Jbeta primers went into the PCR. Only in-frame clones appear in the TCRdb table, and some are missing; sequencing was by immunoSEQ multiplex PCR. The profile shows about 89,000 clones, roughly four fifths of them singletons. What was sequenced was PBMCs. The receptor source for this set is a man aged 25 to 40 in good health and CMV-seronegative.

V and J are TRBV7-9 and TRBJ1-1, with a possible D match to TRBD1 (6 bases). The CDR3 has 18 residues. V shed 5 bases and J shed 3 bases, with 25 bases lying between them. Germline loops: CDR1 SEHNR, CDR2 FQNEAQ (reference sequence). The CDR3 bases are TGTGCCAGCAGCCACCACCCCCGACAGGCCCCGAGAGACACTGAAGCTTTCTTT. It specifies CASSHHPRQAPRDTEAFF.

The genes are TRBV11-2 and TRBJ1-1, with D unclear. Germline values: CDR1 SGHAT, CDR2 FQNNGV. CDR3 length equals 14 residues. V lost 2 bases to trimming and J lost 0 bases, with 7 bases between them. CDR3 coding DNA: TGTGCCAGCAGCTTACCGGGGATGAACACTGAAGCTTTCTTT. Amino acids: CASSLPGMNTEAFF.

The V gene is TRBV19, the J gene TRBJ2-1, with D possibly matching TRBD2 (6 bases). Trimming shortened V by 3 bases and J by 7 bases, and 7 bases separated the two germline ends. CDR1 is LNHDA and CDR2 is SQIVND in the germline V gene (reference sequence). The CDR3 spans 12 residues. CDR3 amino acids: CASSIAGNEQFF. The CDR3 DNA reads as TGTGCCAGTAGTATTGCGGGGAATGAGCAGTTCTTC.

A single count supports this clone. The chain is built from TRBV6-6 and TRBJ1-2; TRBD1 aligns across 8 bases. J was trimmed by 8 bases and V by 5 bases; bases with no gene match: 13. Germline CDR1 reads MNHNY; CDR2 reads SVGAGI (reference sequence). This CDR3 is 15 amino acids long. CDR3 DNA: TGTGCCAGCAGTCCCCGAAACGACAGGGGCCGAGGCTACACCTTC. Its protein is CASSPRNDRGRGYTF.

V usage is TRBV2 and J usage is TRBJ2-3; the match to TRBD2 covers 14 bases. V lost 7 bases, J lost 3 bases, and 6 bases stayed unmatched. There are 16 residues in the CDR3. The germline V gene encodes CDR1 SNHLY and CDR2 FYNNEI. As DNA, the CDR3 is TGTGCCAGCAATAATGGACTAGCGGGGGGTACAGATACGCAGTATTTT. This encodes CASNNGLAGGTDTQYF.

The chain has TRBV16 and TRBJ1-5, with TRBD1 as a possible D gene (5 bases). The CDR3 spans 17 residues. Deletions cut 1 base from V and 0 bases from J, with 13 bases between. In germline, CDR1 is KGHSY, CDR2 FQNENV. The CDR3 protein is CASSQYRWGNSNQPQHF. The CDR3 coding sequence is TGTGCCAGCAGCCAATACAGGTGGGGAAATAGCAATCAGCCCCAGCATTTT.

The chain combines TRBV10-2 with TRBJ2-5; the D gene is possibly TRBD2 (6 bases). CDR3 size: 17 residues. V was pared by 0 bases and J by 13 bases, with 27 bases between. Germline CDR1 reads WSHSY; CDR2 reads SAAADI. CDR3 nucleotides: TGCGCCAGCAGTGAGTCAGGGGATAGCGGCCCCCCTATGATATGGTACTTC. The encoded protein is CASSESGDSGPPMIWYF.

This chain links TRBV5-4 with TRBJ2-7; no clear D gene. Germline assignment: CDR1 SGHNT and CDR2 YYREEE (reference sequence). Between the trimmed V and J ends, which lost 3 bases and 3 bases, there was a span of 4 bases. The CDR3 is 11 amino acids. DNA of the CDR3: TGTGCCAGCAGCTCCAGCTACGAGCAGTACTTC. Protein product: CASSSSYEQYF. Filled out from reference TRBV5-4 and TRBJ2-7, the complete variable domain reads ETGVTQSPTHLIKTRGQQVTLRCSSQSGHNTVSWYQQALGQGPQFIFQYYREEENGRGNFPPRFSGLQFPNYSSELNVNALELDDSALYLCASSSSYEQYFGPGTRLTVT.

The chain's CDR3 is CASSQLTGVGGYTF. Here the CDR3 DNA reads TGCGCCAGCAGCCAATTGACAGGGGTGGGAGGCTACACCTTC. The rearrangement joins TRBV4-3 to TRBJ1-2; TRBD1 matches 8 bases. The germline V gene has CDR1 LGHNA and CDR2 YSLEER. With V trimmed by 2 bases and J by 8 bases, 7 bases remained unmatched. The CDR3 consists of 14 residues.

This clone has only one observation. The V and J genes are TRBV27 and TRBJ2-1, with 7 bases identical to TRBD2. Germline assignment: CDR1 MNHEY and CDR2 SMNVEV (reference sequence). The CDR3 sequence is 15 residues long. Trimming took 3 bases from V and 3 from J; bases not matched to a gene: 5. This chain's CDR3 is CASSLTSRFYNEQFF. CDR3 coding DNA: TGTGCCAGCAGTTTGACTAGCAGGTTCTACAATGAGCAGTTCTTC.

The rearrangement joins TRBV7-9 to TRBJ2-5; perhaps TRBD1 as D (6 bases). The CDR3 has 12 residues. Trimming shortened V by 10 bases and J by 2 bases, and 11 bases separated the two germline ends. Germline lookup yields CDR1 SEHNR and CDR2 FQNEAQ (reference sequence). CDR3 region: CATGTQQETQYF. As DNA, the CDR3 is TGTGCCACCGGGACACAACAAGAGACCCAGTACTTC.

This clone was seen a handful of times. The chain carries TRBV5-1 and TRBJ1-3, with TRBD1 as a possible D gene (5 bases). The CDR3 length is 15 residues. The germline V gene has CDR1 SGHRS and CDR2 YFSETQ. V lost 4 bases to trimming and J lost 1 base, with 12 bases between them. The chain's CDR3 is CASSPATGSGNTIYF. CDR3 bases: TGCGCCAGCAGCCCGGCAACAGGATCTGGAAACACCATATATTTT.

The chain links TRBV5-1 to TRBJ2-3; 10 bases are a match to TRBD1. The CDR3 extends over 16 amino acids. Germline V gives CDR1 SGHRS, CDR2 YFSETQ. V shed 3 bases, J shed 2 bases, and the junction held 6 bases outside the gene matches. The CDR3 DNA sequence: TGCGCCAGCAGCTCCGGGACAGGGGTATTCACAGATACGCAGTATTTT. It translates to CASSSGTGVFTDTQYF. Together with reference TRBV5-1 and TRBJ2-3, the CDR3 gives the full variable domain: KAGVTQTPRYLIKTRGQQVTLSCSPISGHRSVSWYQQTPGQGLQFLFEYFSETQRNKGNFPGRFSGRQFSNSRSEMNVSTLELGDSALYLCASSSGTGVFTDTQYFGPGTRLTVL.

A few counts support this clone. The chain is built from TRBV11-3 and TRBJ2-1, with TRBD1 matching over 7 bases. The length of the CDR3 is 15 residues. The V gene's germline CDR1 is SGHNT and CDR2 YENEEA. The J segment lost 4 bases and the V segment lost 1 base, leaving 4 bases of the junction unmatched. The CDR3 protein is CASSLGDRVYNEQFF. The CDR3 coding sequence is TGTGCCAGCAGCTTAGGCGACAGGGTATACAATGAGCAGTTCTTC. Combining the CDR3 with reference TRBV11-3 and TRBJ2-1 gives the whole variable domain EAGVVQSPRYKIIEKKQPVAFWCNPISGHNTLYWYLQNLGQGPELLIRYENEEAVDDSQLPKDRFSAERLKGVDSTLKIQPAELGDSAVYLCASSLGDRVYNEQFFGPGTRLTVL.

J is TRBJ2-7 and V is TRBV2; 9 bases are a match to TRBD1. Trimming at V came to 1 base and at J to 4 bases, leaving 2 bases not matched to a gene. Germline V lookup: CDR1 SNHLY, CDR2 FYNNEI. This CDR3 is built from 14 residues. CDR3 residues: CASSEDRGLYEQYF. The CDR3 nucleotides are TGTGCCAGCAGTGAAGACAGGGGGCTGTACGAGCAGTACTTC.

V is TRBV30 and J is TRBJ2-7; TRBD2 aligns across 11 bases. Germline assignment: CDR1 GTSNPN and CDR2 SVGIG (reference sequence). With V trimmed by 0 bases and J by 9 bases, 4 bases remained unmatched. The CDR3 is 13 residues long. The CDR3 DNA is TGTGCCTGGAGTGTTAGCGGGGGGGCTGTGCAGTACTTC. Translating it yields CAWSVSGGAVQYF.

By sample share, this clone is large. The CDR3 sequence is CASSQKRTGLRGANVLTF. As DNA, the CDR3 is TGCGCCAGCAGCCAAAAAAGGACAGGGTTGAGGGGGGCCAACGTCCTGACTTTC. The chain employs TRBV4-3 and TRBJ2-6; the match to TRBD1 covers 8 bases. CDR3 size: 18 residues. After removal of 2 bases from V and 4 bases from J, the junction contained 10 bases not matched to a gene. CDR1 is LGHNA and CDR2 is YSLEER in the germline V gene.

The rearrangement links TRBV6-5 to TRBJ1-1, with 7 bases aligning to TRBD1. The CDR3 sequence is 14 residues long. Germline CDR1 MNHEY, CDR2 SVGAGI. J lost 5 bases, V lost 6 bases, and 9 bases had no gene match. CDR3 nucleotide sequence: TGTGCCAGCAGACGACCGACAGGGCCTACTGAAGCTTTCTTT. Protein product: CASRRPTGPTEAFF.

The chain joins TRBV4-3 to TRBJ1-2, with 7 bases fitting TRBD1. Germline CDR1 reads LGHNA; CDR2 reads YSLEER. This CDR3 has 16 residues. With 0 bases clipped from V and 1 base from J, the junction kept 5 bases outside the gene matches. CDR3 bases: TGCGCCAGCAGCCAAGATGTGGGACAGCGTAACTATGGCTACACCTTC. Its translation: CASSQDVGQRNYGYTF.

The rearrangement joins TRBV6-1 to TRBJ2-7; 9 nucleotides agree with TRBD1. This CDR3 is built from 15 residues. Germline V CDR1 and CDR2: MNHNS, SASEGT. Germline trimming cut 1 base from V and 5 bases from J; bases unmatched to any gene: 6. The CDR3 region has the DNA TGTGCCAGCAGTGAAGGGGGACAGGGCGGGGACGAGCAGTACTTC. Protein: CASSEGGQGGDEQYF.

This chain links TRBV7-9 with TRBJ1-3; D gene unclear. The CDR3 loop spans 14 amino acids. The germline V and J ends were trimmed by 3 bases and 4 bases, with 10 bases remaining between them. The germline V gene has CDR1 SEHNR and CDR2 FQNEAQ (reference sequence). The CDR3 bases are TGTGCCAGCAGCTTGCCAATCGGGGGAAACACCATATATTTT. Residues: CASSLPIGGNTIYF.

J is TRBJ2-1 and V is TRBV5-6, with 7 bases fitting TRBD1. V dropped 4 bases and J dropped 0; count of bases not matched to a gene: 4. Germline loops: CDR1 SGHDT, CDR2 YYEEEE. CDR3 length: 15 amino acids. The CDR3 nucleotides read TGTGCCAGCAGCGAGGGGACAGTCTCCTACAATGAGCAGTTCTTC. Translating gives CASSEGTVSYNEQFF.

The chain carries TRBV9 and TRBJ2-5; D may be TRBD2 (6 bases). The J call may be faulty, since TRBJ2-7 better matches the DNA end. The germline CDR1 and CDR2 sequences are SGDLS and YYNGEE. The CDR3 covers 16 residues. This CDR3 reads CASSVATSGEPYEQYF. For the CDR3, the DNA is TGTGCCAGCAGCGTAGCTACGTCGGGAGAACCCTACGAGCAGTACTTC.

The gene calls are TRBV7-9 and TRBJ2-7, with 9 bases identical to TRBD1. Germline assignment: CDR1 SEHNR and CDR2 FQNEAQ (reference sequence). Trimming removed 2 bases from V and 7 bases from J; junction bases left unmatched: 9. CDR3 length: 15 amino acids. CDR3: CASSLRGQGVREQYF. CDR3 nucleotide sequence: TGTGCCAGCAGCTTAAGGGGACAGGGTGTGAGGGAGCAGTACTTC.

This clone was recorded once. The rearrangement links TRBV9 to TRBJ1-1; 7 bases match TRBD1. In germline, CDR1 is SGDLS, CDR2 YYNGEE. This CDR3 is built from 15 residues. The V and J ends lost 2 bases and 1 base, in that order; junction bases with no gene match: 5. CDR3 bases: TGTGCCAGCAGCGTTGGAGGGGGCCGGAACACTGAAGCTTTCTTT. It is translated as CASSVGGGRNTEAFF. Together with reference TRBV9 and TRBJ1-1, the CDR3 gives the full variable domain: DSGVTQTPKHLITATGQRVTLRCSPRSGDLSVYWYQQSLDQGLQFLIQYYNGEERAKGNILERFSAQQFPDLHSELNLSSLELGDSALYFCASSVGGGRNTEAFFGQGTRLTVV.

V and J are TRBV9 and TRBJ1-1; tentative D call: TRBD1 (6 bases). The length of the CDR3 is 15 residues. Trimming pared 4 bases from V and 2 bases from J, leaving 15 bases between. Germline values: CDR1 SGDLS, CDR2 YYNGEE. The CDR3, as DNA: TGTGCCAGCAGCTCCCCCGGGACAACTAACACTGAAGCTTTCTTT. This codes for CASSSPGTTNTEAFF.

This rearrangement joins TRBV5-1 to TRBJ2-1, with a possible D match to TRBD2 (6 bases). CDR3 length: 14 amino acids. Germline loops: CDR1 SGHRS, CDR2 YFSETQ. V was trimmed by 0 bases and J by 8 bases, leaving 12 bases between them. CDR3 DNA: TGCGCCAGCAGCTTGGTGCGCGGGAACGATGAGCAGTTCTTC. Protein product: CASSLVRGNDEQFF.

This rearrangement joins TRBV6-5 to TRBJ2-1; TRBD2 matches 11 bases. Looked up from germline, CDR1 is MNHEY and CDR2 is SVGAGI. J was trimmed by 3 bases and V by 2 bases; bases with no gene match: 3. The CDR3 is 16 residues long. This CDR3 reads CASSYGTSGNYNEQFF. As DNA, the CDR3 is TGTGCCAGCAGTTACGGGACTAGCGGAAACTACAATGAGCAGTTCTTC.

The chain uses TRBV7-9 and TRBJ2-5; D perhaps matches TRBD2 (6 bases). This CDR3 is built from 14 residues. Per the germline V gene, CDR1 is SEHNR and CDR2 is FQNEAQ (reference sequence). V lost 3 bases, J lost 7 bases, and 15 bases lay in between. For the CDR3, the DNA is TGTGCCAGCAGCTTCGGAGGGGAACATTGGACCCAGTACTTC. Its protein product is CASSFGGEHWTQYF.

The chain links TRBV19 to TRBJ1-5; unclear D gene. The germline V gene has CDR1 LNHDA and CDR2 SQIVND (reference sequence). The length of the CDR3 is 17 residues. With 11 bases removed from V and 3 bases from J, the gap between germline ends came to 26 bases. CDR3 region: CAQPDLRIQVINQPQHF. The CDR3 DNA reads TGTGCCCAACCCGACCTCCGGATTCAGGTGATCAATCAGCCCCAGCATTTT.

The rearrangement uses TRBV18 and TRBJ1-4, with 8 nucleotides matching TRBD1. The V gene's germline CDR1 is KGHSH and CDR2 LQKENI. This CDR3 region has 14 residues. After removal of 6 bases from V and 7 bases from J, the junction contained 7 bases not matched to a gene. The CDR3 spells CASSLRTGLEKLFF. The CDR3 DNA sequence: TGTGCCAGCTCCCTCCGGACAGGGCTTGAAAAACTGTTTTTT.

J is TRBJ2-3 and V is TRBV30, with a weak D call TRBD2 (6 bases). The ends were cut back, 3 bases at V and 8 bases at J, with 12 bases in the middle. Germline V gives CDR1 GTSNPN, CDR2 SVGIG (reference sequence). The CDR3 sequence is 12 residues long. CDR3 nucleotide sequence: TGTGCCTGGAGGTGGGCCGGGGGTACGCAGTATTTT. It yields the protein CAWRWAGGTQYF.